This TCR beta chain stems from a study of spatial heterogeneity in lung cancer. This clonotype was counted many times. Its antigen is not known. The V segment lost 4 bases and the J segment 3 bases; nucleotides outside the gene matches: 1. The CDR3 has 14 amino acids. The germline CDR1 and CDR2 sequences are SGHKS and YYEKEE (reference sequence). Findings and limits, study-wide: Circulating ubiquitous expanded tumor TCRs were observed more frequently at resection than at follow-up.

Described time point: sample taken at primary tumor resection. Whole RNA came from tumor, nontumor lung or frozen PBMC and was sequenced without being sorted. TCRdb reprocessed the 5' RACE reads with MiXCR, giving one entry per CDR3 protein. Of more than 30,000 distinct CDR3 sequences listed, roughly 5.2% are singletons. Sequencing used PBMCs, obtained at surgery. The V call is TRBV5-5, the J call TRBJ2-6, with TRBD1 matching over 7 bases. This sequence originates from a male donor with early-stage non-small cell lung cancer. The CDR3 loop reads CASSTGVGANVLTF. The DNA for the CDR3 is TGTGCCAGCAGCACAGGGGTTGGGGCCAACGTCCTGACTTTC. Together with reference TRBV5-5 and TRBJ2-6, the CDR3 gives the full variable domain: DAGVTQSPTHLIKTRGQQVTLRCSPISGHKSVSWYQQVLGQGPQFIFQYYEKEERGRGNFPDRFSARQFPNYSSELNVNALLLGDSALYLCASSTGVGANVLTFGAGSRLTVL.